Given below is one T cell receptor beta chain in context. In the original analysis: Amplifying reference gene primers gave estimates of nucleated cell counts. The data were produced by immunoSEQ multiplex PCR, yet TCRdb's version contains in-frame clones alone and is incomplete. V and J calls and clone size follow that table, whereas D and trimming were derived from the DNA. Here the sample spans fewer than 35,000 clones, about 90% being singletons. V lost 3 bases to trimming and J lost 3 bases; unmatched junction nucleotides: 2. This CDR3 region has 14 residues. Germline CDR1 SGHRS, CDR2 YFSETQ. This entry comes from a study of blood T cell repertoires in COVID-19. Across the study: Sites across the United States, Italy and Spain contributed samples from acute and convalescent COVID-19. From T cells, B-cell-depleted T cells, or PBMCs came the material, which was cDNA or gDNA.

Sequencing was carried out using peripheral blood. The TCR was taken from a human donor in a cohort sampled during active COVID-19. The gene calls are TRBV5-1 and TRBJ2-7; the match to TRBD2 covers 11 bases. DNA of the CDR3: TGCGCCAGCAGCTCCGGGACTAGCGGCTACGAGCAGTACTTC. Amino acids: CASSSGTSGYEQYF.